The source of this T cell receptor (beta chain) is a study of cytomegalovirus exposure and HLA in healthy donors. The PCR ran on 60 Vbeta and 13 Jbeta primers. Only in-frame clones appear in the TCRdb table, and some are missing; sequencing was by immunoSEQ multiplex PCR. The specimen's table records some 120,000 clones. Trimming took 10 bases from V and 1 from J; bases not matched to a gene: 10. There are 14 residues in the CDR3. Germline loops: CDR1 MNHNS, CDR2 SASEGT. Sequenced: PBMCs. The chain has TRBV6-1 and TRBJ2-7; 7 bases match TRBD1. The receptor's source is a man in his late teens or twenties in good health and CMV-seronegative. The CDR3 loop is CATTGTDFSYEQYF. The CDR3 bases are TGTGCCACCACCGGGACAGACTTTTCCTACGAGCAGTACTTC.